Below are 9 T cell receptor beta chains sequenced from a single sample in a study of vaccination and CD4 T cells after COVID-19. The Oncomine TCR Beta short-read assay was applied to DNA of cultured CD4+ T cells. TCRdb re-analysed the PCR reads in MiXCR, keeping a single row per CDR3 protein. Of over 10,000 distinct CDR3 sequences listed, under 65% are singletons. This sample's treatment: roughly ten-day PBMC culture with coronavirus spike peptide pools or control peptides (ViraFEST assay). No cognate antigen is known for these TCRs. Sequencing was carried out using CD4+ T cells from blood, cultured in vitro. Source of these receptors: a human donor who had recovered from COVID-19.

This clonotype came up a few times. The chain recombines TRBV9 with TRBJ2-1; 10 positions agree with TRBD2. V lost 0 bases, J lost 8 bases, and 8 bases stayed unmatched. The CDR3 runs to 16 residues. Germline V gene data show CDR1 as SGDLS and CDR2 as YYNGEE. CDR3 loop: CASSVVGAGGIDEQFF. The CDR3 DNA is TGTGCCAGCAGCGTAGTTGGAGCGGGAGGGATCGATGAGCAGTTCTTC.

This chain connects TRBV4-1 to TRBJ2-1; 7 positions match TRBD2. Germline V gene lookup returns CDR1 MGHRA and CDR2 YSYEKL. The CDR3 covers 18 residues. The trim removed 5 bases at V and 2 bases at J, leaving 15 bases unmatched. Here the CDR3 reads CASSSTLHGRAAYNEQFF. CDR3 in DNA: TGCGCCAGCAGCTCCACCCTCCATGGGAGGGCCGCCTACAATGAGCAGTTCTTC.

This sequence joins TRBV7-2 and TRBJ1-3, with 7 bases lining up with TRBD1. The CDR3 is 15 residues long. V lost 4 bases, J lost 3 bases, and 6 bases stayed unmatched. Germline V CDR1 and CDR2: SGHTA, FQGNSA. The CDR3 region is CASSSNRGYGNTIYF. In nucleotides, the CDR3 is TGTGCCAGCAGCTCCAACAGGGGTTATGGAAACACCATATATTTT.

The rearrangement uses TRBV7-9 and TRBJ1-5, with a weak D call TRBD1 (6 bases). Germline assignment: CDR1 SEHNR and CDR2 FQNEAQ (reference sequence). V was shortened by 1 base and J by 6 bases, with 10 bases between the two germline ends. This CDR3 has 14 amino acids. The CDR3 DNA is TGTGCCAGCAGCTTAGGCAGGGGAGGTCAGCCCCAGCATTTT. Its protein product is CASSLGRGGQPQHF. Full variable domain (remainder filled in from reference TRBV7-9 and TRBJ1-5): DTGVSQNPRHKITKRGQNVTFRCDPISEHNRLYWYRQTLGQGPEFLTYFQNEAQLEKSRLLSDRFSAERPKGSFSTLEIQRTEQGDSAMYLCASSLGRGGQPQHFGDGTRLSIL.

This sequence joins TRBV5-4 and TRBJ1-2, with D unclear. CDR1 and CDR2 (germline): SGHNT, YYREEE (reference sequence). V lost 0 bases to trimming and J lost 4 bases, with 4 bases between them. The CDR3 consists of 12 residues. CDR3 nucleotides: TGTGCCAGCAGCTTGGTTGGCTATGGCTACACCTTC. Translating it yields CASSLVGYGYTF.

This clonotype came up once. This sequence joins TRBV20-1 and TRBJ2-7; D is possibly TRBD2 (5 bases). The CDR3 consists of 11 residues. Trimming took 5 bases from V and 3 from J, leaving 8 bases between them. Germline V gives CDR1 DFQATT, CDR2 SNEGSKA (reference sequence). The chain's CDR3 is CSAVGSYEQYF. CDR3 in DNA: TGCAGTGCTGTGGGGAGCTACGAGCAGTACTTC.

The chain is built from TRBV6-1 and TRBJ1-5; TRBD1 agrees at 10 bases. V lost 2 bases, J lost 1 base, and 11 bases stayed unmatched. The CDR3 is 19 residues long. CDR1 is MNHNS and CDR2 is SASEGT in the germline V gene. CDR3 sequence (DNA): TGTGCCAGCAGTGAACTCGACAGGGGGCGCCCCGAGAGCAATCAGCCCCAGCATTTT. Amino acids: CASSELDRGRPESNQPQHF.

The chain recombines TRBV28 with TRBJ2-7; either TRBD1 or TRBD2 may fit D (5 bases each). The V gene lost 1 base and the J gene lost 8 bases, with 9 bases spanning the gap. Looked up from germline, CDR1 is MDHEN and CDR2 is SYDVKM. This CDR3 is 12 amino acids long. CDR3 coding DNA: TGTGCCAGCAGTTTATTGGGGGTAAAGCAGTACTTC. This sequence encodes CASSLLGVKQYF.

The chain joins TRBV18 to TRBJ1-4; 8 bases map to TRBD1. Unmatched junction bases numbered 0, after V lost 3 bases and J lost 3 bases. The CDR3 sequence is 14 residues long. Germline CDR1 reads KGHSH; CDR2 reads LQKENI. CDR3 bases: TGTGCCAGCTCACCGGACAGGGCTAATGAAAAACTGTTTTTT. Residues: CASSPDRANEKLFF.